This T cell receptor beta chain was captured by sequencing in a study of T cells in narcolepsy. The CDR3 has 13 amino acids. Profiling relied on immunoSEQ multiplex PCR, and the TCRdb table lists in-frame clones only, not all of them. The sample lists approximately 11,000 clones, around 94% occurring once. The sample consisted of CD45RA- memory CD4+ T cells from PBMCs. The chain is built from TRBV21-1 and TRBJ2-1; the table's TRBD2 call for D was not verified on the DNA. TRBV21-1 corresponds to a pseudogene. The clonotype comes from a human donor with narcolepsy. The DNA of the CDR3 is TGTGCCAGCAGCATATACAGACTAGGCAAGCAGTTCTTC. Translated, it gives CASSIYRLGKQFF.